This entry lists 9 T cell receptor beta chains sequenced from one sample in a study of cytomegalovirus exposure and HLA in healthy donors (dated by TCRdb to about 2017). Receptor amplification or capture employed the immunoSEQ multiplex PCR assay. For the multiplex PCR, a mixture combining 60 forward primers for TCR Vbeta segments and 13 reverse primers for TCR Jbeta segments was used. Entries here come from immuneACCESS through TCRdb and include only in-frame sequences with V and J called. Some clones fail to appear in such tables; in the studies checked, an unresolved V gene covers under half of the shortfall, and the cause of the remainder is unknown. Present in this sample are 150,000 to 200,000 clones, approximately 85% of which were seen just once. About a tenth of the sample is held by the ten biggest clonotypes. Sequencing was carried out using PBMCs. These receptors were taken from a man aged 18 to 30 in good health and CMV-seropositive.

This clone was seen just once. The chain recombines TRBV15 with TRBJ2-5; tentative D call: TRBD2 (6 bases). The CDR3 extends over 16 amino acids. Between the trimmed V and J ends, which lost 0 bases and 5 bases, there was a span of 16 bases. The V gene's germline CDR1 is LNHNV and CDR2 YYDKDF (reference sequence). The CDR3 reads CATSRDLGGSGETQYF. Written as DNA, the CDR3 is TGTGCCACCAGCAGAGATCTTGGGGGGTCAGGGGAGACCCAGTACTTC.

This sequence joins TRBV6-1 and TRBJ2-5, with D perhaps matching TRBD2 (6 bases). The assigned J gene may be wrong: the sequence end matches TRBJ2-7 better. The germline gives CDR1 MNHNS, CDR2 SASEGT. CDR3 length: 14 amino acids. CDR3 amino acids: CATILGGADYEQYF. CDR3 in DNA: TGTGCCACCATACTGGGGGGAGCTGACTACGAGCAGTACTTC.

This clone appeared a single time. The chain couples TRBV2 to TRBJ2-5; 8 bases match TRBD2. TRBJ2-7 matches the DNA end more closely, so the J call is doubtful. The CDR3 consists of 11 residues. CDR1 is SNHLY, CDR2 FYNNEI, per germline. CDR3 sequence (DNA): TGTGCCAGCACGGGGGGGTACGAGCAGTACTTC. Translating gives CASTGGYEQYF.

The chain recombines TRBV19 with TRBJ1-5; D gene ambiguous. Germline lookup yields CDR1 LNHDA and CDR2 SQIVND (reference sequence). The V end was cut by 5 bases, the J end by 0 bases, with 14 bases between. The CDR3 has 16 residues. The DNA of the CDR3 is TGTGCCAGTAGTTCAAGAGAGTACTATAGCAATCAGCCCCAGCATTTT. Translation gives CASSSREYYSNQPQHF.

The gene calls are TRBV19 and TRBJ2-3; TRBD2 agrees at 11 bases. The CDR3 runs 16 residues. Germline-derived CDR1 and CDR2 are LNHDA and SQIVND (reference sequence). V shed 3 bases, J shed 8 bases, and the junction held 10 bases outside the gene matches. The CDR3 loop reads CASSILGLAAVGTQYF. The CDR3 DNA reads as TGTGCCAGTAGTATCCTGGGACTAGCGGCCGTCGGTACGCAGTATTTT.

This clone showed up just a few times. V and J are TRBV18 and TRBJ2-3; no reliable D call. The CDR3 length is 12 residues. V was shortened by 3 bases and J by 4 bases, with 5 bases between the two germline ends. Germline CDR1 is KGHSH and CDR2 is LQKENI. CDR3 protein: CASSPLADTQYF. CDR3 DNA: TGTGCCAGCTCACCTTTAGCAGATACGCAGTATTTT.

In its sample, this clone was seen a few times. The CDR3 spells CASPIDREPGNTIYF. CDR3 DNA: TGTGCCAGCCCGATAGACAGGGAACCTGGAAACACCATATATTTT. The chain has TRBV7-9 and TRBJ1-3; 7 bases align to TRBD1. The CDR3 has 15 amino acids. CDR1 and CDR2 from the germline V gene are SEHNR and FQNEAQ (reference sequence). V lost 8 bases to trimming and J lost 2 bases; unmatched junction nucleotides: 9.

V and J are TRBV7-2 and TRBJ2-5; 8 nucleotides align to TRBD1. The J call may be incorrect, as the DNA end agrees better with TRBJ2-7. Germline V gene data show CDR1 as SGHTA and CDR2 as FQGNSA. CDR3 length: 12 amino acids. As DNA, the CDR3 is TGTGCCGGACGGACAGGGATCCACGAGCAGTACTTC. It specifies CAGRTGIHEQYF.

The rearrangement uses TRBV19 and TRBJ1-2; 8 bases map to TRBD1. Germline assignment: CDR1 LNHDA and CDR2 SQIVND (reference sequence). This CDR3 has 15 amino acids. The trim removed 2 bases at V and 6 bases at J, leaving 8 bases unmatched. CDR3 sequence reads: CASSITGRGLDGYTF. The CDR3 DNA reads as TGTGCCAGTAGTATAACGGGCAGGGGGCTGGATGGCTACACCTTC.